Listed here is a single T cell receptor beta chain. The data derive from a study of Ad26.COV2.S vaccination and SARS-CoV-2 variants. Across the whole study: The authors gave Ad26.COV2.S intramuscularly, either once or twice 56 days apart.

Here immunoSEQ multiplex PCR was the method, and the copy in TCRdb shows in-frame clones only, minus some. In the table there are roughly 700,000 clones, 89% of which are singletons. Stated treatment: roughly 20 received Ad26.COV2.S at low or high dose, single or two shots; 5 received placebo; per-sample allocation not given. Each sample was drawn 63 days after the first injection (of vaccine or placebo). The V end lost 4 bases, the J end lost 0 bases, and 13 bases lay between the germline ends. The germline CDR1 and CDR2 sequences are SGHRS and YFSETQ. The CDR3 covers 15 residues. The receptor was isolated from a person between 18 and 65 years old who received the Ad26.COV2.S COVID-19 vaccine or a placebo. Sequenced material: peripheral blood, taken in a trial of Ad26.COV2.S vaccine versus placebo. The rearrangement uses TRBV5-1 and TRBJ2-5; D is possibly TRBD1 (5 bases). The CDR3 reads CASSLGQPYQETQYF. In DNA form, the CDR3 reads TGCGCCAGCAGCCTCGGACAACCGTACCAAGAGACCCAGTACTTC.